This TCR beta chain originates from a study of shared clonotypes between healthy human individuals. Terminally differentiated effector memory CD45RA+ cells were left out of the naive CD8 fraction, which was CD45RO-negative and positively selected for CCR7. Donors included only healthy HIV-negative adults lacking recent acute infections or vaccinations. The CDR3 has 11 residues. The V and J ends lost 0 bases and 16 bases respectively, with 13 bases between them. Germline lookup yields CDR1 GTSNPN and CDR2 SVGIG (reference sequence). This was a deep-level run. Using immunoSEQ multiplex PCR, the repertoire was profiled, and TCRdb retains in-frame clones only, with some absent. The sample contains 2 million to 2.5 million clones, about 94% of which appear only once.

The sequencing sample was made of naive CD8+ T cells sorted from blood. This chain joins TRBV30 and TRBJ1-3; D may be TRBD1 (5 bases). The clonotype was recovered from a man between 18 and 29 years old in good health. CDR3 loop: CAWSVGQGPYF. CDR3 coding DNA: TGTGCCTGGAGTGTGGGGCAAGGGCCGTATTTT.